A selection of T cell receptor beta chains follows, all from one sample in a study of a mutant IDH1 vaccine in newly diagnosed glioma. TCRdb's table, derived via immunoSEQ multiplex PCR, lists solely in-frame clones and lacks some. The sample holds about 35,000 clones, 60% to 85% seen once. Source: peripheral blood mononuclear cells (PBMCs), taken from a glioma patient treated with radiotherapy, temozolomide or both. The receptors come from a man aged 50 to 59 with glioma. Some clones in this sample may be carry-over from other donors' samples. CDR3s include the opening cysteine and the closing phenylalanine or tryptophan. Fields, in order: V gene, J gene, clone size, CDR3 protein. Clone sizes are given selectively: once, few, many, or a class where the clone is expanded.

>TRBV6-5|TRBJ2-7|.
CASSLGTDTYEQYF
>TRBV19|TRBJ2-3|.
CASRKAWGRNGYTQYF
>TRBV5-4|TRBJ1-4|once
CASSRTDPLLTEKLFF
>TRBV19|TRBJ1-1|.
CASSIDLVRRGHPEAFF
>TRBV7-9|TRBJ2-1|.
CASSSRGTGSNEQFF
>TRBV5-8|TRBJ2-7|.
CASSETSGRALIVLNEQYF
>TRBV2|TRBJ1-5|.
CASDRDREGQPQHF
>TRBV5-5|TRBJ1-1|.
CASSSTGGGNTEAFF
>TRBV2|TRBJ1-2|.
CASRTNAYGYTF
>TRBV5-6|TRBJ2-1|.
CASSFRINEQFF
>TRBV2|TRBJ2-7|.
CASGGWQYF